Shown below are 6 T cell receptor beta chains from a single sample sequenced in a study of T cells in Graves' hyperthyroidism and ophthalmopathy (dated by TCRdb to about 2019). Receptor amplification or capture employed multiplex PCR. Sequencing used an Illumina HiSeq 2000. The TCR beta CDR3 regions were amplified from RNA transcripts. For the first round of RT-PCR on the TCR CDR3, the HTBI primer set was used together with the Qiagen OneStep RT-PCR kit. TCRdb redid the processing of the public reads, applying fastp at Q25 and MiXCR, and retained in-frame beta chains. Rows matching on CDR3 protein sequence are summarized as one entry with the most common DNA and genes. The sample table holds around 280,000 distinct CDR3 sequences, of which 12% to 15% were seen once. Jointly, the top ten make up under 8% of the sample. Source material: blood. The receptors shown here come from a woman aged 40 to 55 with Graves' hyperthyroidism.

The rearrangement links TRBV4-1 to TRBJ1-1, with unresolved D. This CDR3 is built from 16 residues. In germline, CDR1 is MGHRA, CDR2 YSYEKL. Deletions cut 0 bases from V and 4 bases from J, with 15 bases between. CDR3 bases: TGCGCCAGCAGCCAAGAGTCACCCGATCGGGGCACTGAAGCTTTCTTT. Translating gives CASSQESPDRGTEAFF.

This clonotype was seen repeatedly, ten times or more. The CDR3 coding sequence is TGTGCCAGCAGCTTAGGGGTGGGAGGGCCGGATACGCAGTATTTT. This encodes CASSLGVGGPDTQYF. V gene TRBV7-2 combines with J gene TRBJ2-3; 7 positions match TRBD2. V shed 1 base, J shed 6 bases, and the junction held 7 bases outside the gene matches. The CDR3 contains 15 residues. CDR1 is SGHTA and CDR2 is FQGNSA in the germline V gene.

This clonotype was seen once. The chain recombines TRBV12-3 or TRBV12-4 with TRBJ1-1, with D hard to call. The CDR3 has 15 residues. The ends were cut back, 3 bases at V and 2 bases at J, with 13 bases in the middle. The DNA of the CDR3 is TGTGCCAGCAGTTTCCCCCGTTCGTATAACACTGAAGCTTTCTTT. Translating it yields CASSFPRSYNTEAFF.

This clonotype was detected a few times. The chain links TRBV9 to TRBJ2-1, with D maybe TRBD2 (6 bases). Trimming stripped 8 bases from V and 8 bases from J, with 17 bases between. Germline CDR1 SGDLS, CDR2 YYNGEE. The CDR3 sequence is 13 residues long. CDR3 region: CASAFSTSDEQFF. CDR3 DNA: TGTGCCAGTGCCTTCTCGACTAGTGATGAGCAGTTCTTC.

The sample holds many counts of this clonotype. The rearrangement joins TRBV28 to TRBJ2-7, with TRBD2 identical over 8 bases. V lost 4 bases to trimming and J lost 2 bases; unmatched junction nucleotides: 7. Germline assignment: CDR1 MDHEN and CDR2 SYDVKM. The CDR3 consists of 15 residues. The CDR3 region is CASSSQSGSPYEQYF. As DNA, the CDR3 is TGTGCCAGCAGTTCCCAGAGCGGGAGTCCCTACGAGCAGTACTTC. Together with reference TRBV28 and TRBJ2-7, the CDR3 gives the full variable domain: DVKVTQSSRYLVKRTGEKVFLECVQDMDHENMFWYRQDPGLGLRLIYFSYDVKMKEKGDIPEGYSVSREKKERFSLILESASTNQTSMYLCASSSQSGSPYEQYFGPGTRLTVT.

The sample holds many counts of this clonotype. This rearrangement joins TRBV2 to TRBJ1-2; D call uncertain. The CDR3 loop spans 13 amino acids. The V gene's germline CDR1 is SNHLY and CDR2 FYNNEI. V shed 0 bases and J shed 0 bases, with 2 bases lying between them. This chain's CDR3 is CASSEAPNYGYTF. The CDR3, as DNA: TGTGCCAGCAGTGAAGCACCTAACTATGGCTACACCTTC. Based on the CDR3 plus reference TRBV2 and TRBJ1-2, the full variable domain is EPEVTQTPSHQVTQMGQEVILRCVPISNHLYFYWYRQILGQKVEFLVSFYNNEISEKSEIFDDQFSVERPDGSNFTLKIRSTKLEDSAMYFCASSEAPNYGYTFGSGTRLTVV.